Shown below are 2 T cell receptor beta chains from a single sample sequenced in a study of beta chain features in type 1 diabetes. The isolated RNA, all of it, was reverse transcribed, so expressed TCRB transcripts were what got sequenced. Some clones are missing from TCRdb's copy, which holds only in-frame ones; the method was immunoSEQ multiplex PCR. Among some 220,000 clones listed, 11% were seen once. Specimen: central memory CD4+ T cells from blood. All receptors derive from a man aged 18-30 years in good health.

This clone was recorded a few times. CDR3 bases: TGTGCCAGCAGCTTGGATAGTGCCGCCTCCTACAATGAGCAGTTCTTC. Its protein is CASSLDSAASYNEQFF. The chain uses TRBV5-6 and TRBJ2-1; the D is unclear. Germline lookup yields CDR1 SGHDT and CDR2 YYEEEE. This CDR3 contains 16 residues. Trimming took 0 bases from V and 0 from J, leaving 10 bases between them.

The chain links TRBV6-1 to TRBJ2-1; 10 bases are a match to TRBD2. CDR3 length equals 15 residues. Germline V gene sequence: CDR1 MNHNS, CDR2 SASEGT. V dropped 6 bases and J dropped 4; count of bases not matched to a gene: 6. The CDR3 bases are TGTGCCAGCAGCGGACTAGCGGAGCATTACAATGAGCAGTTCTTC. Its protein product is CASSGLAEHYNEQFF.